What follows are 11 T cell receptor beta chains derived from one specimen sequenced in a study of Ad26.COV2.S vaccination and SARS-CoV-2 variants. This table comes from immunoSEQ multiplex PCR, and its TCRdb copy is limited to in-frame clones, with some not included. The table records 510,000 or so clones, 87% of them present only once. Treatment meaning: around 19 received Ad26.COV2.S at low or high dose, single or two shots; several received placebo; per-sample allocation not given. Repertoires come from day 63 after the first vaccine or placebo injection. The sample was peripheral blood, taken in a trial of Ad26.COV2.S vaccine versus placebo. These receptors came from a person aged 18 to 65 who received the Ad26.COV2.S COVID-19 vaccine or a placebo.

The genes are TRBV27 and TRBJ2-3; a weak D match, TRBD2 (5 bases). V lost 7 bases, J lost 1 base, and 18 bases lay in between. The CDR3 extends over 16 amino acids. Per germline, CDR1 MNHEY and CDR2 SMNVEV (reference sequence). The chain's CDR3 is CASTLTGRAGTDTQYF. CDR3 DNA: TGTGCCAGCACCCTCACCGGGCGGGCGGGCACAGATACGCAGTATTTT.

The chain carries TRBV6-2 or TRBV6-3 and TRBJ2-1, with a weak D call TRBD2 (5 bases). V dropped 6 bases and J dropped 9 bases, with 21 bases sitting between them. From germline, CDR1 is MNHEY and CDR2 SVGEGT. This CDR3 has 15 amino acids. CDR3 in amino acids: CASSSLNPGRGEQFF. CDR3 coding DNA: TGTGCCAGCAGCTCGCTGAACCCGGGCCGGGGTGAGCAGTTCTTC.

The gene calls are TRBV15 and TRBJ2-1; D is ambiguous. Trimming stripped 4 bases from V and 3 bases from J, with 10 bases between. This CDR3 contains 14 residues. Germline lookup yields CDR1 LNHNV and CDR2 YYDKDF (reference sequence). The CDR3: CATSKDRGYNEQFF. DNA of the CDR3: TGTGCCACCAGCAAGGACCGAGGCTACAATGAGCAGTTCTTC.

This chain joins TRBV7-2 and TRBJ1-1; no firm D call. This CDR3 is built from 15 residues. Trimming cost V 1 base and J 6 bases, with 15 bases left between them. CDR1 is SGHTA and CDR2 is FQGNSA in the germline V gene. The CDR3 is CASSLGFRTAAEAFF. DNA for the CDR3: TGTGCCAGCAGCTTAGGCTTTCGGACCGCCGCTGAAGCTTTCTTT.

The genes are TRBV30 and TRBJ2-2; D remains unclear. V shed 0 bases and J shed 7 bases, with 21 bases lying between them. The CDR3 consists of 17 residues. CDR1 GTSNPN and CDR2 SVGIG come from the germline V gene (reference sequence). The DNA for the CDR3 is TGTGCCTGGAGTGTAGGAGACTCCCGAACGGTCGGCGGGGAGCTGTTTTTT. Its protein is CAWSVGDSRTVGGELFF.

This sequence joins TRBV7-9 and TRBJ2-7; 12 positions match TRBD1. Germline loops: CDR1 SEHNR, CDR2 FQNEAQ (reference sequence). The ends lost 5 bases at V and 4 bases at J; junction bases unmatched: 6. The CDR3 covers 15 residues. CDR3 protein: CASSLGTGGLYEQYF. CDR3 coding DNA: TGTGCCAGCAGCCTCGGGACAGGGGGCCTTTACGAGCAGTACTTC.

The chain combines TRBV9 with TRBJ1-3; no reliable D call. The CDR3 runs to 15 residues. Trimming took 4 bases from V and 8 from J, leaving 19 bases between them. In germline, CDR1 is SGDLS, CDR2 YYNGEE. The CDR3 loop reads CASSPSRGRGYTIYF. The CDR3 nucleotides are TGTGCCAGCAGCCCCTCTCGGGGTCGTGGGTACACCATATATTTT.

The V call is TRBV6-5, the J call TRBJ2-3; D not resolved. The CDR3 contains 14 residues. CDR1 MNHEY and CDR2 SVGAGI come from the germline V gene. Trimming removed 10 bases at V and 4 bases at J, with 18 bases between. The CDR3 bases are TGTGCCACCACGCCGGGCCAGGCTTCAGATACGCAGTATTTT. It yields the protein CATTPGQASDTQYF.

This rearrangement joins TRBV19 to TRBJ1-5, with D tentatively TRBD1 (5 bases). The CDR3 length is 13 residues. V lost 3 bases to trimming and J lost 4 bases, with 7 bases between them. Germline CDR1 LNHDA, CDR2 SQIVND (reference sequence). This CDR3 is CASSMRGNQPQHF. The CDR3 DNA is TGTGCCAGTAGTATGAGGGGTAATCAGCCCCAGCATTTT.

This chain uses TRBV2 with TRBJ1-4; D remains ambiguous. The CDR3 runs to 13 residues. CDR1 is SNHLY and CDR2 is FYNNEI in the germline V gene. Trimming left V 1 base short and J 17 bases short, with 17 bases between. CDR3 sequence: CASSEVQILGRFF. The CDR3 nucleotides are TGTGCCAGCAGTGAAGTGCAAATCCTGGGAAGATTTTTT.

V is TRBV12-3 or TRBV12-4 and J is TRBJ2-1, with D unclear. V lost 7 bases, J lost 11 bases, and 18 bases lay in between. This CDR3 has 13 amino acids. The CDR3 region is CASTKAAGRQQFF. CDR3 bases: TGTGCCAGCACCAAGGCCGCAGGCAGGCAGCAGTTCTTC.